These 31 T cell receptor beta chains share one sample of origin, sequenced in a study of T cell responses to AZD1222 COVID-19 vaccine. Clones were read by immunoSEQ multiplex PCR, and TCRdb kept only the in-frame ones, dropping some. The data show 60,000 to 100,000 clones, with about 90% seen just once and 5.5% to 9% held by the top ten. The sequencing here drew on peripheral blood, taken on day 0 of MenACWY control vaccination. These receptors came from an adult in good health.

This chain connects TRBV6-2 or TRBV6-3 to TRBJ2-1; 10 bases agree with TRBD2. V trimming: 0 bases; J trimming: 8 bases; junction bases outside the gene matches: 22. CDR1 and CDR2 (germline): MNHEY, SVGEGT. The CDR3 spans 21 residues. CDR3 sequence (DNA): TGTGCCAGCAGTTACTCGATTGGGGGTGAGGCTAGCGGGAGCAGGTGGGATGAGCAGTTCTTC. Its translation is CASSYSIGGEASGSRWDEQFF.

V is TRBV9 and J is TRBJ1-1; the D gene is possibly TRBD1 (5 bases). The V gene lost 4 bases and the J gene lost 1 base, with 14 bases spanning the gap. The CDR3 spans 15 residues. Germline CDR1 is SGDLS and CDR2 is YYNGEE. The CDR3 bases are TGTGCCAGCAGCCCGCGGCCGGGGACGAACACTGAAGCTTTCTTT. Translating it yields CASSPRPGTNTEAFF.

This clone was found a few times. Within the sample, other DNA sequences also encode this same CDR3. The chain is built from TRBV9 and TRBJ2-5; 10 nucleotides align to TRBD2. V trimming: 3 bases; J trimming: 4 bases; junction bases outside the gene matches: 6. Germline V gene data show CDR1 as SGDLS and CDR2 as YYNGEE. This CDR3 spans 15 amino acids. The CDR3: CASSASGGAGETQYF. In nucleotides, the CDR3 is TGTGCCAGCAGCGCAAGCGGGGGGGCCGGAGAGACCCAGTACTTC.

The V gene is TRBV28, the J gene TRBJ1-5; possibly TRBD1 for D (5 bases). Trimming removed 6 bases at V and 0 bases at J, with 12 bases between. The CDR3 contains 15 residues. CDR1 MDHEN and CDR2 SYDVKM come from the germline V gene. The CDR3 loop is CASRGGDYSNQPQHF. CDR3 nucleotide sequence: TGTGCCAGCAGAGGAGGGGATTATAGCAATCAGCCCCAGCATTTT.

The genes are TRBV5-1 and TRBJ1-1; D remains ambiguous. CDR1 and CDR2 (germline): SGHRS, YFSETQ. Trimming removed 2 bases from V and 4 bases from J, with 6 bases in between. The CDR3 has 12 residues. The DNA of the CDR3 is TGCGCCAGCAGCTTTCTGGGCACTGAAGCTTTCTTT. As protein: CASSFLGTEAFF.

This CDR3 reads CASSSGQGMNQPQHF. The CDR3 region has the DNA TGTGCCAGTAGTTCTGGACAGGGGATGAATCAGCCCCAGCATTTT. The gene calls are TRBV19 and TRBJ1-5; 9 bases are shared with TRBD1. CDR1 LNHDA and CDR2 SQIVND come from the germline V gene (reference sequence). There are 15 residues in the CDR3. Trimming cost V 5 bases and J 4 bases; bases outside gene matches: 6.

The rearrangement joins TRBV27 to TRBJ1-6; no clear D gene. This CDR3 has 14 amino acids. V dropped 3 bases and J dropped 4 bases, with 7 bases sitting between them. Looked up from germline, CDR1 is MNHEY and CDR2 is SMNVEV (reference sequence). CDR3 residues: CASSFTVYNSPLHF. DNA of the CDR3: TGTGCCAGCAGTTTTACAGTGTATAATTCACCCCTCCACTTT.

The chain employs TRBV2 and TRBJ1-5; 12 bases agree with TRBD1. CDR1 is SNHLY, CDR2 FYNNEI, per germline. The length of the CDR3 is 16 residues. V trimming: 8 bases; J trimming: 4 bases; junction bases outside the gene matches: 9. The CDR3 loop reads CASSGTGGLWNQPQHF. The CDR3 DNA is TGTGCCAGCTCCGGGACAGGGGGCTTGTGGAATCAGCCCCAGCATTTT.

V is TRBV7-9 and J is TRBJ2-7, with 7 positions matching TRBD1. V lost 5 bases, J lost 2 bases, and 6 bases stayed unmatched. Germline CDR1 reads SEHNR; CDR2 reads FQNEAQ (reference sequence). The CDR3 runs to 14 residues. CDR3 residues: CASSAGTVAYEQYF. The CDR3 nucleotides are TGTGCCAGCAGCGCTGGGACAGTTGCCTACGAGCAGTACTTC.

The V call is TRBV4-3, the J call TRBJ2-7; 13 positions match TRBD2. The CDR3 consists of 17 residues. Germline lookup yields CDR1 LGHNA and CDR2 YSLEER. V shed 4 bases and J 5 bases; nucleotides not matched to a gene: 11. Written as DNA, the CDR3 is TGCGCCAGCAGCCCAACCAGGACTAGCGGGGGAGGCAACGAGCAGTACTTC. Translated: CASSPTRTSGGGNEQYF.

This chain links TRBV27 with TRBJ2-7; TRBD1 matches at 10 bases. Germline V CDR1 and CDR2: MNHEY, SMNVEV (reference sequence). The V segment lost 5 bases and the J segment 1 base; nucleotides outside the gene matches: 5. The CDR3 is 15 residues long. In DNA form, the CDR3 reads TGTGCCAGCAGTCTCCGGGACAGGGGATCCTACGAGCAGTACTTC. Its translation is CASSLRDRGSYEQYF.

The rearrangement joins TRBV5-1 to TRBJ1-1, with D unresolved. The V gene's germline CDR1 is SGHRS and CDR2 YFSETQ. The CDR3 is 13 amino acids. V was cut by 0 bases and J by 3 bases, with 6 bases left in between. The chain's CDR3 is CASSLGRDTEAFF. CDR3 nucleotides: TGCGCCAGCAGCTTGGGTAGGGACACTGAAGCTTTCTTT.

The rearrangement links TRBV19 to TRBJ2-2; a weak D match, TRBD2 (5 bases). V was clipped by 7 bases and J by 0 bases, with 12 bases between them. Germline V gene data show CDR1 as LNHDA and CDR2 as SQIVND (reference sequence). The CDR3 extends over 15 amino acids. CDR3 nucleotide sequence: TGTGCCAGTATTGCGGCTAGCACGAACACCGGGGAGCTGTTTTTT. Protein: CASIAASTNTGELFF.

The chain is built from TRBV7-8 and TRBJ1-1; D call uncertain. The CDR3 covers 16 residues. The V and J ends lost 1 base and 0 bases respectively, with 12 bases between them. Germline V gene lookup returns CDR1 SGHVS and CDR2 FQNEAQ. CDR3 sequence reads: CASSLEGYNLNTEAFF. The CDR3 nucleotides read TGTGCCAGCAGCTTAGAAGGGTACAATTTGAACACTGAAGCTTTCTTT.

The CDR3 sequence: CASSATGLNSPLHF. CDR3 nucleotide sequence: TGCGCCAGCAGTGCAACAGGGCTTAATTCACCCCTCCACTTT. The chain employs TRBV10-2 and TRBJ1-6; a weak D match, TRBD1 (6 bases). Looked up from germline, CDR1 is WSHSY and CDR2 is SAAADI. CDR3 size: 14 residues. The V and J ends lost 4 bases and 6 bases respectively, with 10 bases between them.

This clone came up once. CDR3 coding DNA: TGTGCCAGCAGTTTAGAGGGGGGCCTATCCAGCTACACCTTC. It translates to CASSLEGGLSSYTF. V and J are TRBV28 and TRBJ1-2; D is possibly TRBD1 (6 bases). The CDR3 runs to 14 residues. V was pared by 2 bases and J by 9 bases, with 16 bases between. CDR1 MDHEN and CDR2 SYDVKM come from the germline V gene.

Turning to this clone: This CDR3 is also generated by other DNA sequences in the sample. V usage is TRBV2 and J usage is TRBJ2-1; D gene ambiguous. The CDR3 has 13 amino acids. Germline V gives CDR1 SNHLY, CDR2 FYNNEI. Trimming stripped 7 bases from V and 2 bases from J, with 9 bases between. The CDR3 sequence is CASKDRTYNEQFF. CDR3 coding DNA: TGTGCCAGCAAAGACCGAACCTACAATGAGCAGTTCTTC.

The chain carries TRBV7-9 and TRBJ2-7; TRBD2 might be the D (5 bases). In germline, CDR1 is SEHNR, CDR2 FQNEAQ (reference sequence). Trimming took off 6 bases at V and 0 bases at J, with 15 bases between the two ends. The CDR3 extends over 15 amino acids. The CDR3 coding sequence is TGTGCCAGCAGGAGATCGGGGTCGAGCTCCTACGAGCAGTACTTC. This encodes CASRRSGSSSYEQYF.

In this sample, this clone turned up once. The chain is built from TRBV19 and TRBJ1-3; D gene uncertain. This CDR3 spans 13 amino acids. The V end lost 6 bases, the J end lost 4 bases, and 10 bases lay between the germline ends. Germline V gives CDR1 LNHDA, CDR2 SQIVND (reference sequence). The CDR3 here is CASRTLQGNTIYF. The CDR3, as DNA: TGTGCCAGTAGGACCTTACAAGGAAACACCATATATTTT.

The chain joins TRBV3-1 (or the pseudogene TRBV3-2) to TRBJ2-7, with TRBD1 identical over 9 bases. There are 15 residues in the CDR3. Germline V gene data show CDR1 as LGHDT and CDR2 as YNNKEL (reference sequence). V shed 0 bases, J shed 4 bases, and the junction held 4 bases outside the gene matches. The CDR3 loop reads CASSQERDRDYEQYF. In DNA form, the CDR3 reads TGTGCCAGCAGCCAAGAACGGGACAGGGATTACGAGCAGTACTTC.

Turning to this clone: The sample contains more than one DNA sequence encoding this CDR3. CDR3 region: CATSDSGTGGYEQYF. CDR3 coding DNA: TGTGCCACCAGTGACTCCGGGACAGGGGGCTACGAGCAGTACTTC. The V call is TRBV24-1, the J call TRBJ2-7; the match to TRBD1 covers 11 bases. J was trimmed by 3 bases and V by 4 bases; bases with no gene match: 4. The germline CDR1 and CDR2 sequences are KGHDR and SFDVKD. The CDR3 is made up of 15 amino acids.

The rearrangement uses TRBV19 and TRBJ2-1; D might be TRBD1 (5 bases). The CDR3 is 15 residues long. With 0 bases removed from V and 9 bases from J, the gap between germline ends came to 15 bases. Germline V gene sequence: CDR1 LNHDA, CDR2 SQIVND (reference sequence). The DNA of the CDR3 is TGTGCCAGTAGTATAGATCGGCAGGGTGGCGGTGAGCAGTTCTTC. This encodes CASSIDRQGGGEQFF.

The chain recombines TRBV19 with TRBJ1-5; D not certain. Trimming removed 3 bases at V and 0 bases at J, with 6 bases between. Germline V CDR1 and CDR2: LNHDA, SQIVND (reference sequence). The CDR3 length is 14 residues. The CDR3 loop reads CASSIYISNQPQHF. DNA of the CDR3: TGTGCCAGTAGTATTTACATTAGCAATCAGCCCCAGCATTTT.

The chain recombines TRBV24-1 with TRBJ2-5, with D unclear. The CDR3 runs 13 residues. The germline gives CDR1 KGHDR, CDR2 SFDVKD. The V gene lost 3 bases and the J gene lost 4 bases, with 8 bases spanning the gap. Here the CDR3 reads CATSDPGRETQYF. CDR3 nucleotide sequence: TGTGCCACCAGTGATCCCGGACGAGAGACCCAGTACTTC.

The chain carries TRBV14 and TRBJ1-2; tentatively, D is TRBD1 (5 bases). This CDR3 spans 14 amino acids. Between the trimmed V and J ends, which lost 8 bases and 7 bases, there was a span of 20 bases. The germline V gene has CDR1 SGHDN and CDR2 FVKESK. The CDR3 sequence is CASGRGIGKGGYTF. CDR3 DNA sequence: TGTGCCAGCGGAAGGGGTATTGGGAAAGGTGGCTACACCTTC.

V is TRBV7-2 and J is TRBJ2-1; TRBD2 aligns across 11 bases. This CDR3 spans 15 amino acids. Per the germline V gene, CDR1 is SGHTA and CDR2 is FQGNSA. The trim removed 6 bases at V and 10 bases at J, leaving 11 bases unmatched. The CDR3 DNA follows: TGTGCCAGCAGTAAGAGGATAGCGGGAGGGGGGGAGCAGTTCTTC. Its protein is CASSKRIAGGGEQFF. The variable domain in full, with the rest retrieved from reference TRBV7-2 and TRBJ2-1, is GAGVSQSPSNKVTEKGKDVELRCDPISGHTALYWYRQSLGQGLEFLIYFQGNSAPDKSGLPSDRFSAERTGGSVSTLTIQRTQQEDSAVYLCASSKRIAGGGEQFFGPGTRLTVL.

The chain recombines TRBV19 with TRBJ1-1; D is possibly TRBD1 (5 bases). CDR3 length: 14 residues. Germline V lookup: CDR1 LNHDA, CDR2 SQIVND (reference sequence). The V and J ends lost 3 bases and 7 bases respectively, with 15 bases between them. The CDR3 loop reads CASSITGPPGEAFF. CDR3 nucleotides: TGTGCCAGTAGTATCACGGGGCCGCCGGGTGAAGCTTTCTTT.

V and J are TRBV6-4 and TRBJ1-5; no clear D gene. Between the trimmed V and J ends, which lost 3 bases and 6 bases, there was a span of 9 bases. Germline CDR1 MRHNA, CDR2 SNTAGT. The CDR3 runs to 13 residues. CDR3 sequence reads: CASSEAPGQPQHF. The CDR3 DNA sequence: TGTGCCAGCAGTGAGGCCCCGGGTCAGCCCCAGCATTTT.

The V and J genes are TRBV5-1 and TRBJ2-3, with 7 bases lining up with TRBD2. CDR3 size: 15 residues. V lost 6 bases and J lost 3; bases outside the gene matches: 10. Germline CDR1 SGHRS, CDR2 YFSETQ. In DNA form, the CDR3 reads TGCGCCAGCACTGGGGAGGGCAGGCGTACAGATACGCAGTATTTT. Its translation: CASTGEGRRTDTQYF.

V and J are TRBV7-3 and TRBJ2-2; D may be TRBD1 (6 bases). Germline loops: CDR1 SGHTA, CDR2 FQGTGA. Trimming cost V 3 bases and J 0 bases, with 8 bases left between them. CDR3 length equals 15 residues. DNA of the CDR3: TGTGCCAGCAGCTTTGGACAGACGAACACCGGGGAGCTGTTTTTT. Protein product: CASSFGQTNTGELFF.

This clone turned up a few times. The chain uses TRBV19 and TRBJ1-5; TRBD1 aligns across 10 bases. The V gene end was trimmed by 4 bases and the J gene end by 7 bases; junction bases not matched to a gene: 4. CDR3 length: 14 residues. CDR1 and CDR2 from the germline V gene are LNHDA and SQIVND (reference sequence). The CDR3 bases are TGTGCCAGTAGTAATTTGGGACAGGGGCAGCCCCAGCATTTT. As protein: CASSNLGQGQPQHF.